This T cell receptor beta chain was sequenced in a study of blood T cell repertoires in COVID-19. Study information: In each case, the material was cDNA or gDNA derived from T cells, B-cell-depleted T cells, or PBMCs.

This clone has only one observation. Original handling: Reference gene primer amplification gave nucleated cell count estimates. The protocol was immunoSEQ multiplex PCR, while the TCRdb copy is restricted to in-frame clones and leaves out a portion. The V and J calls and clone size are taken from that table; D and trimming were inferred from the DNA. The table includes 130,000 to 150,000 clones, roughly four fifths detected once. Germline lookup yields CDR1 SGHRS and CDR2 YFSETQ. After removal of 2 bases from V and 2 bases from J, the junction contained 3 bases not matched to a gene. CDR3 length: 17 residues.

This TCR came from a woman of 80 years or more in a cohort sampled during active or convalescent COVID-19. The sample comprised peripheral blood. The J gene is TRBJ2-3, the V gene TRBV5-1, with 15 bases fitting TRBD2. The CDR3 is CASSFGTSGGYTDTQYF. The CDR3 DNA reads TGCGCCAGCAGCTTCGGGACTAGCGGGGGGTACACAGATACGCAGTATTTT.